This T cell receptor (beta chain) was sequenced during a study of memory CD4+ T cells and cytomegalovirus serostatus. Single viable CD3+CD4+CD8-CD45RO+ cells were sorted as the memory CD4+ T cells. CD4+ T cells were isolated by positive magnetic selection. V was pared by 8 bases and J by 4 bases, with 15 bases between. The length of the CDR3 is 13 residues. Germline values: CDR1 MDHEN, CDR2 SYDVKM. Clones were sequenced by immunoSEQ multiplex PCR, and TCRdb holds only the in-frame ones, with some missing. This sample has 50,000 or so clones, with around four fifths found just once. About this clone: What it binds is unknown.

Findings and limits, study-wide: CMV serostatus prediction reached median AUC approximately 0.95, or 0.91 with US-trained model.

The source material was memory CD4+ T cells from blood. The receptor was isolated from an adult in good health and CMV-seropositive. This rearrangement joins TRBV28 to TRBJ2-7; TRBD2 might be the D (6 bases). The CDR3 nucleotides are TGTGCCAGCTCGACTAGGAATCGGTACGAGCAGTACTTC. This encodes CASSTRNRYEQYF.